A single sample gave rise to the 25 T cell receptor beta chains below, sequenced in a study of blood T cells in healthy people across ages. A sample-barcoded 5' primer and a J-beta primer mix were used in a second PCR of about 7 to 12 cycles. One entry per CDR3 protein results from TCRdb running MiXCR on the 5' RACE reads. Among some 880,000 distinct CDR3 sequences listed, under 40% were seen once. Sequencing was done on a sample of blood. The receptors stem from a man younger than 35 in good health.

The V call is TRBV9, the J call TRBJ2-1, with D unclear. CDR1 and CDR2 (germline): SGDLS, YYNGEE. V shed 3 bases and J shed 10 bases, with 11 bases lying between them. The CDR3 has 12 amino acids. The CDR3 sequence is CASSARATEQFF. The DNA of the CDR3 is TGTGCCAGCAGCGCCCGGGCAACAGAGCAGTTCTTC.

As to this clonotype: A much larger clone differs from this one at a single base, so this may be a read error. The chain carries TRBV5-1 and TRBJ2-3; D is ambiguous. CDR1 is SGHRS, CDR2 YFSETQ, per germline. CDR3 length equals 13 residues. This CDR3 is CASSLGIGDMQYF. In DNA, the CDR3 is TGCGCCAGCAGCCTAGGAATCGGAGATATGCAGTATTTT.

V gene TRBV28 combines with J gene TRBJ2-1, with a tentative D call TRBD2 (6 bases). The CDR3 is 13 residues long. In germline, CDR1 is MDHEN, CDR2 SYDVKM. V was cut by 11 bases and J by 5 bases, with 16 bases left in between. DNA of the CDR3: TGTGCCGGCACCGACGGAGGGAACAATGAGCAGTTCTTC. Translating gives CAGTDGGNNEQFF.

The chain carries TRBV28 and TRBJ2-3; TRBD1 matches 8 bases. The trim removed 6 bases at V and 2 bases at J, leaving 13 bases unmatched. The CDR3 extends over 17 amino acids. Germline assignment: CDR1 MDHEN and CDR2 SYDVKM. Written as DNA, the CDR3 is TGTGCCAGCAGGCTGCGGGACCGACAGGGGAACACAGATACGCAGTATTTT. Residues: CASRLRDRQGNTDTQYF.

This clonotype was observed a few times. This chain joins TRBV12-3 or TRBV12-4 and TRBJ1-1, with D possibly TRBD1 on 5 matching bases. The CDR3 length is 15 residues. Trimming stripped 6 bases from V and 2 bases from J, with 16 bases between. Written as DNA, the CDR3 is TGTGCCAGCAGGGCTTCCGGGACCCATAACACTGAAGCTTTCTTT. It encodes CASRASGTHNTEAFF.

This rearrangement joins TRBV20-1 to TRBJ2-3; tentative D call: TRBD2 (5 bases). V lost 7 bases and J 1 base, leaving 12 bases between the germline ends. CDR1 is DFQATT, CDR2 SNEGSKA, per germline (reference sequence). This CDR3 comprises 13 residues. The CDR3 is CSVPNGGTDTQYF. The CDR3 nucleotides are TGCAGTGTCCCCAACGGGGGCACAGATACGCAGTATTTT.

The rearrangement uses TRBV2 and TRBJ2-1, with unresolved D. The germline V gene encodes CDR1 SNHLY and CDR2 FYNNEI. Trimming removed 1 base at V and 6 bases at J, with 4 bases between. CDR3 length: 12 amino acids. CDR3 DNA: TGTGCCAGCAGTGAAGAACGCAATGAGCAGTTCTTC. Amino acid sequence: CASSEERNEQFF.

The rearrangement uses TRBV4-3 and TRBJ2-1, with 8 bases fitting TRBD2. CDR1 is LGHNA, CDR2 YSLEER, per germline. The V gene end was trimmed by 0 bases and the J gene end by 4 bases; junction bases not matched to a gene: 5. The CDR3 runs to 16 residues. The CDR3 nucleotides are TGCGCCAGCAGCCAAGATGCCGGGGGGGCTTACAATGAGCAGTTCTTC. This sequence encodes CASSQDAGGAYNEQFF.

The chain combines TRBV20-1 with TRBJ2-6, with unresolved D. The V end was cut by 6 bases, the J end by 0 bases, with 9 bases between. Germline V gene data show CDR1 as DFQATT and CDR2 as SNEGSKA (reference sequence). This CDR3 comprises 14 residues. This CDR3 is CSAPSISGANVLTF. The CDR3 DNA reads TGCAGTGCCCCTTCGATCTCTGGGGCCAACGTCCTGACTTTC.

The chain couples TRBV4-3 to TRBJ2-7, with D tentatively TRBD1 (6 bases). The end of the DNA is better explained by TRBJ2-5, so the J call may be wrong. Germline values: CDR1 LGHNA, CDR2 YSLEER. This CDR3 region has 15 residues. The CDR3 DNA sequence: TGCGCCAGCAGCCAAGATGGGGGCAGGGGAGAGACCCAGTACTTC. Translating gives CASSQDGGRGETQYF.

This clonotype was seen more than once but under ten times. This rearrangement joins TRBV20-1 to TRBJ2-5, with D tentatively TRBD2 (5 bases). The CDR3 consists of 14 residues. Germline CDR1 DFQATT, CDR2 SNEGSKA (reference sequence). Trimming removed 4 bases at V and 2 bases at J, with 14 bases between. The CDR3 loop reads CSAIRADSQETQYF. The CDR3, as DNA: TGCAGTGCTATCAGAGCGGACTCGCAAGAGACCCAGTACTTC.

The V call is TRBV20-1, the J call TRBJ2-5, with TRBD2 matching over 8 bases. Per the germline V gene, CDR1 is DFQATT and CDR2 is SNEGSKA (reference sequence). Germline trimming cut 0 bases from V and 0 bases from J; bases unmatched to any gene: 9. CDR3 length: 17 amino acids. The CDR3 protein is CSARDRVSGIYQETQYF. The CDR3, as DNA: TGCAGTGCTAGAGATCGGGTTAGCGGGATCTACCAAGAGACCCAGTACTTC.

The rearrangement uses TRBV27 and TRBJ1-5; D perhaps matches TRBD1 (6 bases). CDR3 size: 19 residues. Germline V gene data show CDR1 as MNHEY and CDR2 as SMNVEV (reference sequence). Trimming took off 0 bases at V and 3 bases at J, with 21 bases between the two ends. The CDR3 DNA reads as TGTGCCAGCAGTTTATCCTCCCGGGAGGGGGGAAGGGTCAATCAGCCCCAGCATTTT. It yields the protein CASSLSSREGGRVNQPQHF.

This clonotype was recorded a few times. The CDR3: CASSPRTGVFVWGYTF. The DNA of the CDR3 is TGTGCCAGCAGCCCCCGGACAGGGGTTTTCGTCTGGGGCTACACCTTC. The gene calls are TRBV7-8 and TRBJ1-2, with 9 bases aligning to TRBD1. CDR1 is SGHVS, CDR2 FQNEAQ, per germline. The CDR3 is made up of 16 amino acids. V lost 5 bases, J lost 8 bases, and 15 bases stayed unmatched.

This clonotype has only a few counts. This chain joins TRBV12-3 or TRBV12-4 and TRBJ2-3, with a weak D call TRBD2 (7 bases). Trimming cost V 5 bases and J 4 bases, with 19 bases left between them. CDR3 length equals 16 residues. The CDR3 spells CASSPNKGGFSDTQYF. CDR3 in DNA: TGTGCCAGCAGTCCGAACAAGGGGGGGTTCTCAGATACGCAGTATTTT.

This clonotype was seen a few times. This CDR3 is CSATDRANQPQHF. The DNA of the CDR3 is TGCAGTGCTACGGACAGGGCCAATCAGCCCCAGCATTTT. The chain couples TRBV20-1 to TRBJ1-5; 8 positions match TRBD1. Losses at the gene ends were 4 bases for V and 3 bases for J; bases not matched to a gene: 2. The CDR3 length is 13 residues. CDR1 is DFQATT, CDR2 SNEGSKA, per germline (reference sequence).

This clonotype was detected a few times. The chain couples TRBV7-7 to TRBJ2-1; 8 bases match TRBD1. Germline V lookup: CDR1 SSHAT, CDR2 FNYEAQ (reference sequence). V dropped 5 bases and J dropped 8; count of bases not matched to a gene: 8. The CDR3 is 14 amino acids. DNA of the CDR3: TGTGCCAGCAGCGCTGGGACAGGTGGTCATGAGCAGTTCTTC. Amino acids: CASSAGTGGHEQFF.

On this clonotype: This could be a read error, since a much larger clone is one nucleotide away. The rearrangement uses TRBV12-3 or TRBV12-4 and TRBJ1-2, with D perhaps matching TRBD1 (5 bases). The CDR3 totals 13 residues. V was clipped by 5 bases and J by 7 bases, with 14 bases between them. The CDR3 protein is CASSVLTDGGYTF. CDR3 nucleotide sequence: TGTGCCAGCAGTGTTTTGACAGATGGTGGCTACACCTTC.

On this clonotype itself: Germline is not matched at one junction end, which may reflect a read error. The chain combines TRBV6-2 or TRBV6-3 with TRBJ2-5; D is unclear. Judging by the DNA end, TRBJ2-7 fits better; the J call may be wrong. CDR3 length equals 13 residues. CDR1 and CDR2 (germline): MNHEY, SVGEGT. CDR3 sequence (DNA): TGTGCCAACAGTTACTCGGTAACCTACGAGCAGTACTTC. Its protein product is CANSYSVTYEQYF.

This clonotype came up many times. The rearrangement uses TRBV5-1 and TRBJ2-1; 8 bases line up with TRBD1. This CDR3 comprises 13 residues. V shed 7 bases, J shed 10 bases, and the junction held 10 bases outside the gene matches. Germline CDR1 and CDR2: SGHRS and YFSETQ. CDR3 sequence (DNA): TGCGCCAGCTTTGGACAGGGTGGAGTAGAGCAGTTCTTC. As protein: CASFGQGGVEQFF.

V gene TRBV5-6 combines with J gene TRBJ1-4; D call uncertain. Per the germline V gene, CDR1 is SGHDT and CDR2 is YYEEEE. The length of the CDR3 is 13 residues. V gave up 4 bases and J gave up 5 bases, with 9 bases separating them. The CDR3 loop reads CASSRRENEKLFF. Written as DNA, the CDR3 is TGTGCCAGCAGCAGGAGGGAGAATGAAAAACTGTTTTTT. Based on the CDR3 plus reference TRBV5-6 and TRBJ1-4, the full variable domain is DAGVTQSPTHLIKTRGQQVTLRCSPKSGHDTVSWYQQALGQGPQFIFQYYEEEERQRGNFPDRFSGHQFPNYSSELNVNALLLGDSALYLCASSRRENEKLFFGSGTQLSVL.

This clonotype was detected only a few times. The chain recombines TRBV19 with TRBJ2-3; D might be TRBD1 or TRBD2, each matching 6 bases. Germline-derived CDR1 and CDR2 are LNHDA and SQIVND (reference sequence). Trimming removed 3 bases from V and 6 bases from J, with 13 bases in between. This CDR3 spans 14 amino acids. In DNA, the CDR3 is TGTGCCAGTAGTATCACGGGGGCTGGGGATACGCAGTATTTT. Encoded protein: CASSITGAGDTQYF.

This clonotype was seen at least ten times. The CDR3 is CSAGSKGNQPQHF. The CDR3 DNA is TGCAGTGCTGGTAGCAAGGGCAATCAGCCCCAGCATTTT. The chain recombines TRBV20-1 with TRBJ1-5; D ambiguous. V shed 5 bases and J shed 2 bases, with 10 bases lying between them. The CDR3 runs to 13 residues. Germline CDR1 and CDR2: DFQATT and SNEGSKA (reference sequence).

This clonotype was seen just once. The chain links TRBV6-2 or TRBV6-3 to TRBJ2-7; D is ambiguous. This CDR3 spans 14 amino acids. Between the trimmed V and J ends, which lost 2 bases and 3 bases, there was a span of 11 bases. Germline V gene lookup returns CDR1 MNHEY and CDR2 SVGEGT. CDR3 protein: CASSYLADFYEQYF. The DNA for the CDR3 is TGTGCCAGCAGTTACCTGGCAGACTTCTACGAGCAGTACTTC.

This chain uses TRBV4-3 with TRBJ2-1; 7 bases agree with TRBD2. Unmatched junction bases numbered 12, after V lost 2 bases and J lost 8 bases. The CDR3 loop spans 16 amino acids. Germline V gene sequence: CDR1 LGHNA, CDR2 YSLEER. CDR3 protein: CASSQKVGGVGDEQFF. The CDR3 DNA follows: TGCGCCAGCAGCCAAAAAGTGGGGGGGGTCGGCGATGAGCAGTTCTTC.